Described below is a single T cell receptor (beta chain) sequence and its context. It lacks a known antigen. The input lacks base qualities; no much larger clone sits a single base away. For the CD8 naive samples, CD45RO-negative cells were positively selected for CCR7, yielding a CD45RA+CCR7+ population from which TemRA cells were excluded. The donors were healthy, HIV-negative adults with no recently reported acute infections or vaccinations. Every donor was a Caucasian adult residing in Nashville, Tennessee, USA. After blood collection by leukapheresis, PBMCs were isolated using Ficoll-Histopaque density gradient centrifugation and then cryopreserved in the vapor phase of liquid nitrogen. Purity and quantity of every magnetically sorted T cell population were checked by analytical flow cytometry. Each sorted fraction had its genomic DNA isolated and then quantified by UV absorbance on a Nanodrop 2000c.

The data are from a study of shared clonotypes between healthy human individuals (dated by TCRdb to 2020 to 2022). Regarding the study in general: A couple of women and a few men aged 18 to 49 years were included in the cohort. Per donor, three plates each were used for CD4 naive and CD4 memory, two for CD8 naive, and one for CD8 memory. Blood TCR repertoires of roughly five healthy adults were deeply sequenced to estimate repertoire size and the extent of clonotype sharing between individuals. To increase sequencing depth and limit assay-specific biases, different laboratories used diverse techniques to prepare libraries and sequence TCR repertoires. Leukapheresis yielded between about 0.85 and 10 billion PBMCs per donor.

Using the deep immunoSEQ assay, multiplex PCR amplified TCR CDR3 regions from genomic DNA. For each cell subset, the extracted genomic DNA was distributed evenly across all wells of several immunoSEQ 96-well plates, and each plate served as one replicate. For sorted subsets, roughly 200 ng of genomic DNA, equivalent to around 31,000 T cell genomes, went into each replicate PCR. Purified libraries were quantified with a Qubit 3.0 fluorometer, sized on a Bioanalyzer 2100, and re-quantified with the KAPA Library Quantification kit. Each immunoSEQ 96-well plate was sequenced on its own single-read 150-cycle Illumina NextSeq 550 flow cell. The source study handled its data this way. The immunoSEQ output contained only junctional sequences without quality scores, so filtering could not match that applied to full-length reads. Sequences were annotated with PyIR, a Python wrapper for IgBLAST v1.9, and V/J genes and CDR3 were assigned using IMGT germline references. Reads with weak V/J assignments (E-value above 1e-6), missing CDR3, stop codons, out-of-frame junctions, or ambiguous translated residues were removed. A V3J clonotype was defined by an identical inferred V gene, J gene, and CDR3 amino acid sequence. Percentage overlap between repertoires was calculated by dividing the number of shared unique clonotypes by the size of the smaller repertoire. Richness of each repertoire was evaluated using RTK rarefaction, the Chao1 estimator, and Recon v2.1 estimates of unobserved clonotypes. For all TCRbeta clonotypes obtained by the gDNA method from a handful of donors, generation probabilities were computed with OLGA. Imported from immuneACCESS, the table was reduced by TCRdb to in-frame sequences with V and J called. These copies leave out some clones; in studies compared against another copy, an unresolved V gene accounts for under half, and the cause of the remainder is not known. Clone size and V and J calls were adopted from that table, with D and trimming inferred from the DNA. This sample lists around 2,000,000 clones; about 95% were detected once. Of the sample, roughly 1% falls within the top ten clones.

Broad study findings and their caveats: Higher generation probabilities were observed for clonotypes shared by all four sorted-subset donors than for non-shared clonotypes. Even with the large sequencing depth, rarefaction of the sorted-subset datasets indicated that sequencing was incomplete. Pairwise subsampling led to the expectation that sequencing depth would affect the degree of clonotype sharing among donors. Naive subsets generally had larger estimated clonotype richness than memory subsets. Sampling was restricted to blood, and TCR repertoires in tissues likely differ from the TCR repertoires found in blood. When a handful of donors were compared, the shared fraction of clonotypes was about 5% for naive CD4, about 4% for naive CD8, 2% to 2.5% for memory CD4, and 0.4% for memory CD8. The small number of donors limited the genetic and exposure-history diversity represented.

Its CDR3 holds 13 amino acids, cysteine through phenylalanine. Of the read, only the CDR3 DNA is kept; its 39 bases are in frame from base 1. Trimming at the junction amounts to 3 bases on V and 2 bases on J, and the germline ends lie 7 bases apart. CDR1 and CDR2, looked up from the germline V gene, are SGHNT and YENEEA. Sample: naive CD8+ T cells sorted from blood. Reading the label with the study, this specimen's cell subset or site is: CD45RA+CCR7+. The TCR comes from a man between 18 and 29 years old in good health. Here the chain combines TRBV11-3 and TRBJ1-1, with the D gene too uncertain to name. The DNA sequence follows: TGTGCCAGCAGCTTTTCAGTTAACACTGAAGCTTTCTTT. Translated, it reads CASSFSVNTEAFF.